The entry below describes one T cell receptor (beta chain). Its antigen is undetermined. This specimen belongs to a study of identical twins. Findings and limits, study-wide: The study found excess low generation probability among twin-shared out-of-frame alpha sequences. Cross-sectional statistics, not tracking of the same donors, supported the conclusions. Fewer insertions marked abundant cord blood beta clonotypes; young adult naive trended weakly, memory not at all.

Template switching created a universal primer site, and the cDNA included unique molecular identifiers. TCRdb reprocessed the 5' RACE reads via MiXCR and lists one record per CDR3 protein. The sample contains under 300,000 distinct CDR3 sequences, more than 12% of which appear only once. J lost 5 bases, V lost 0 bases, and 12 bases had no gene match. This CDR3 spans 18 amino acids. Germline CDR1 is LGHNA and CDR2 is YSLEER. V gene TRBV4-3 combines with J gene TRBJ2-2, with 7 bases identical to TRBD2. The clonotype originates from a woman in her late teens or twenties in good health. Specimen: memory (CD45RO+) T cells sorted from blood. The DNA for the CDR3 is TGCGCCAGCAGCCAAGAAGTAATGGTGGCCGGGGGGACCGGGGAGCTGTTTTTT. Its translation: CASSQEVMVAGGTGELFF.